This T cell receptor (beta chain) is from a study of monozygotic twins with inflammatory bowel disease. Overall study results and limits: IBD-affected twins scored below their healthy co-twins in TCRbeta diversity (inverse Simpson).

RNA in its total form was extracted from whole blood, and T cells were not sorted. To note about this clonotype: The antigen is undetermined.

This CDR3 region has 16 residues. Per germline, CDR1 SGHNT and CDR2 YYREEE (reference sequence). Each of the TCR libraries took 3,000 to 4,500 ng of total RNA. TCRdb re-analyzed the 5' RACE reads; it lists each CDR3 protein once, without DNA. The clone table shows 300,000 to 350,000 distinct CDR3 sequences, with the ten largest holding 2% to 2.5%. Sequencing was carried out using blood. This receptor was taken from a human donor with ulcerative colitis or Crohn's disease, or a healthy co-twin of an affected twin (not recorded which). This chain connects TRBV5-4 to TRBJ2-4; TCRdb returns TRBD2, unconfirmable since there is no DNA. CDR3 amino acids: CASSLAGLASKNIQYF. Looking up the rest from reference TRBV5-4 and TRBJ2-4 gives the full variable domain: ETGVTQSPTHLIKTRGQQVTLRCSSQSGHNTVSWYQQALGQGPQFIFQYYREEENGRGNFPPRFSGLQFPNYSSELNVNALELDDSALYLCASSLAGLASKNIQYFGAGTRLSVL.